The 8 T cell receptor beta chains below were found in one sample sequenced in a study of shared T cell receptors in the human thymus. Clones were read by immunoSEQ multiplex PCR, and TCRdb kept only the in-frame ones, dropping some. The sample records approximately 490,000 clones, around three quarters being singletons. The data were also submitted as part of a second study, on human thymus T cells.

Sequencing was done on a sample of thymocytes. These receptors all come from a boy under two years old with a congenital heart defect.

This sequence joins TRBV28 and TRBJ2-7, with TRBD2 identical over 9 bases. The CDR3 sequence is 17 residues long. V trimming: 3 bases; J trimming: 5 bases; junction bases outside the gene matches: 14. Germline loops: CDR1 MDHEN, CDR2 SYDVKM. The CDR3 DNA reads TGTGCCAGCAGTTTGGCGGGAGGGGACCCGCGTCGGGACGAGCAGTACTTC. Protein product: CASSLAGGDPRRDEQYF.

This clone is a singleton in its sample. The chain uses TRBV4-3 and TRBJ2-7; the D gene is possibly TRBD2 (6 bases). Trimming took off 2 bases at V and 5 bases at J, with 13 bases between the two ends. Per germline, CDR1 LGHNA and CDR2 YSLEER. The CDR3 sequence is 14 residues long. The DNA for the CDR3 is TGCGCCAGCAGCCAACTTGGGACTGTCGACGAGCAGTACTTC. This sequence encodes CASSQLGTVDEQYF.

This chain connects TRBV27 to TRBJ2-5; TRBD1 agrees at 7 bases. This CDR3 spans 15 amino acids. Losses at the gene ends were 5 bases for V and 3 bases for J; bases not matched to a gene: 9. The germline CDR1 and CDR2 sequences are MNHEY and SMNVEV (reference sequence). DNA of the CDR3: TGTGCCAGCAGTCCGTCAAGACAGGGAGAAGAGACCCAGTACTTC. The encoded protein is CASSPSRQGEETQYF.

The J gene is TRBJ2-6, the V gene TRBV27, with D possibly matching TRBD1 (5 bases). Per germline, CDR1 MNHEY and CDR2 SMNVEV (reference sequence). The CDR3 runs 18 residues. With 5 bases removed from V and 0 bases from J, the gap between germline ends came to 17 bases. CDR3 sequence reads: CASSKGPPRGSGANVLTF. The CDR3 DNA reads TGTGCCAGCAGTAAAGGACCGCCTAGGGGCTCTGGGGCCAACGTCCTGACTTTC.

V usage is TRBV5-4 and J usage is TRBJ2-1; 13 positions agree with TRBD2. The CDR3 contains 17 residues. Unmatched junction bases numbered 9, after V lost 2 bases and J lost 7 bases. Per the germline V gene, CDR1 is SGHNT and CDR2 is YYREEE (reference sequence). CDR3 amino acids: CASSFTSGRAKGNEQFF. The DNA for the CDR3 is TGTGCCAGCAGCTTCACTAGCGGGAGGGCTAAGGGAAATGAGCAGTTCTTC.

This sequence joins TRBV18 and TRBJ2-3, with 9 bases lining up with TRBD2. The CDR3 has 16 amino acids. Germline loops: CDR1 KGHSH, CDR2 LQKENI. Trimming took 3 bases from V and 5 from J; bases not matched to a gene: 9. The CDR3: CASSPGEREVRDTQYF. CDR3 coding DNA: TGTGCCAGCTCACCGGGGGAGCGGGAGGTGAGAGATACGCAGTATTTT.

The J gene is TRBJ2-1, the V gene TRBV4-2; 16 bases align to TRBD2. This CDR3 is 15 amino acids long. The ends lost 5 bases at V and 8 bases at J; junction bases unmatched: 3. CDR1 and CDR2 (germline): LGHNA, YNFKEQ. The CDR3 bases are TGTGCCAGCAGCAAGGGACTAGCGGGAGGGGATGAGCAGTTCTTC. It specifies CASSKGLAGGDEQFF.

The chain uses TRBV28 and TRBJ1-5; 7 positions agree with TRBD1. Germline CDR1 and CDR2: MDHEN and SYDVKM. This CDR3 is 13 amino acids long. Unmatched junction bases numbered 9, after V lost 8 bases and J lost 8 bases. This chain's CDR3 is CASGSQGSEPQHF. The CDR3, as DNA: TGTGCCAGCGGGTCACAGGGGAGTGAGCCCCAGCATTTT. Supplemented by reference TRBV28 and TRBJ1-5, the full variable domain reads DVKVTQSSRYLVKRTGEKVFLECVQDMDHENMFWYRQDPGLGLRLIYFSYDVKMKEKGDIPEGYSVSREKKERFSLILESASTNQTSMYLCASGSQGSEPQHFGDGTRLSIL.